The 25 T cell receptor beta chains reported below all come from one sample, sequenced in a study of blood T cell repertoires in COVID-19. Some clones are missing from TCRdb's copy, which holds only in-frame ones; the method was immunoSEQ multiplex PCR. This sample carries about 53,000 clones, around 83% of them seen once, and the ten largest clones take about an eighth. Specimen: peripheral blood. The receptors stem from a man between 65 and 85 years old with active COVID-19.

J is TRBJ2-3 and V is TRBV7-2; D not resolved. This CDR3 region has 13 residues. The germline V gene encodes CDR1 SGHTA and CDR2 FQGNSA. The V end lost 3 bases, the J end lost 11 bases, and 15 bases lay between the germline ends. This chain's CDR3 is CASSFAAGAGQYF. The CDR3 DNA reads as TGTGCCAGCAGCTTCGCGGCTGGCGCCGGGCAGTATTTT.

V gene TRBV18 combines with J gene TRBJ1-1, with D possibly being TRBD1 (5 bases). V shed 6 bases and J shed 3 bases, with 11 bases lying between them. CDR1 KGHSH and CDR2 LQKENI come from the germline V gene. This CDR3 spans 13 amino acids. The CDR3 here is CASSQGLDTEAFF. The CDR3 DNA is TGTGCCAGCTCGCAGGGCCTAGACACTGAAGCTTTCTTT.

This clone is classed as large (0.1 to 1%). The chain uses TRBV4-3 and TRBJ2-2; 8 bases match TRBD1. The junction had 8 bases not matched to a gene; V was cut back by 2 bases and J by 6 bases. Germline V gene sequence: CDR1 LGHNA, CDR2 YSLEER. This CDR3 contains 16 residues. CDR3 DNA sequence: TGCGCCAGCAGCCAATGGGCCAGGGGGCCTGCCGGGGAGCTGTTTTTT. This sequence encodes CASSQWARGPAGELFF.

The chain recombines TRBV19 with TRBJ1-4, with D tentatively TRBD1 (6 bases). This CDR3 is built from 15 residues. The germline V gene encodes CDR1 LNHDA and CDR2 SQIVND (reference sequence). With 5 bases removed from V and 4 bases from J, the gap between germline ends came to 14 bases. CDR3 sequence (DNA): TGTGCCAGTAGTTCCACGACAGGTCGTAATGAAAAACTGTTTTTT. It is translated as CASSSTTGRNEKLFF.

This chain links TRBV2 with TRBJ2-7, with D maybe TRBD1 (6 bases). This CDR3 region has 12 residues. Germline assignment: CDR1 SNHLY and CDR2 FYNNEI. The germline V and J ends were trimmed by 7 bases and 9 bases, with 16 bases remaining between them. CDR3 nucleotides: TGTGCCAGCAAACAGGGCTTAGAAGTGCAGTACTTC. This translates into CASKQGLEVQYF. Filled out from reference TRBV2 and TRBJ2-7, the complete variable domain reads EPEVTQTPSHQVTQMGQEVILRCVPISNHLYFYWYRQILGQKVEFLVSFYNNEISEKSEIFDDQFSVERPDGSNFTLKIRSTKLEDSAMYFCASKQGLEVQYFGPGTRLTVT.

This clone was found once. The genes are TRBV12-3 or TRBV12-4 and TRBJ1-1, with D perhaps matching TRBD1 (6 bases). The CDR3 extends over 12 amino acids. V lost 3 bases, J lost 6 bases, and 8 bases lay in between. In DNA form, the CDR3 reads TGTGCCAGCAGTTTTGGACAGCCTGAAGCTTTCTTT. Encoded protein: CASSFGQPEAFF.

The chain uses TRBV6-4 and TRBJ2-1, with D possibly being TRBD2 (5 bases). V was cut by 4 bases and J by 6 bases, with 10 bases left in between. Per germline, CDR1 MRHNA and CDR2 SNTAGT. The CDR3 contains 13 residues. The CDR3 coding sequence is TGTGCCAGCAGTGCCGGGGTTCCCAATGAGCAGTTCTTC. Protein: CASSAGVPNEQFF.

CDR3 DNA sequence: TGTGCCAGCAGCCCGGGACAGACGCCTTTAAACGAGCAGTACTTC. Its translation is CASSPGQTPLNEQYF. The chain combines TRBV7-2 with TRBJ2-7; 7 bases match TRBD1. The CDR3 consists of 15 residues. Germline V gene lookup returns CDR1 SGHTA and CDR2 FQGNSA. V shed 5 bases, J shed 5 bases, and the junction held 12 bases outside the gene matches.

The genes are TRBV6-4 and TRBJ1-1; D is perhaps TRBD1 (5 bases). CDR1 and CDR2 (germline): MRHNA, SNTAGT. Between the trimmed V and J ends, which lost 5 bases and 6 bases, there was a span of 16 bases. The CDR3 contains 14 residues. CDR3 sequence: CASSPGRGNAEAFF. Written as DNA, the CDR3 is TGTGCCAGCAGTCCTGGGAGGGGTAACGCTGAAGCTTTCTTT.

The genes are TRBV19 and TRBJ2-2, with TRBD2 as a possible D gene (7 bases). This CDR3 contains 15 residues. Per the germline V gene, CDR1 is LNHDA and CDR2 is SQIVND (reference sequence). With 6 bases removed from V and 2 bases from J, the gap between germline ends came to 13 bases. CDR3 sequence (DNA): TGTGCCAGTAGCCCCGGGGGGACAAACACCGGGGAGCTGTTTTTT. It encodes CASSPGGTNTGELFF.

J is TRBJ2-7 and V is TRBV7-9; 7 positions agree with TRBD2. The CDR3 spans 14 residues. V dropped 3 bases and J dropped 3; count of bases not matched to a gene: 5. The germline CDR1 and CDR2 sequences are SEHNR and FQNEAQ (reference sequence). The CDR3 sequence is CASSFGGGGYEQYF. The CDR3 DNA reads TGTGCCAGCAGCTTTGGCGGGGGTGGCTACGAGCAGTACTTC.

The J gene is TRBJ2-5, the V gene TRBV4-3, with D possibly matching TRBD1 (6 bases). The CDR3 spans 15 residues. The V end was cut by 1 base, the J end by 5 bases, with 14 bases between. Germline V CDR1 and CDR2: LGHNA, YSLEER. The DNA for the CDR3 is TGCGCCAGCAGCCAAGCGCTGGGGGCGGCGGAGACCCAGTACTTC. As protein: CASSQALGAAETQYF.

The V gene is TRBV19, the J gene TRBJ1-1; D gene uncertain. The germline gives CDR1 LNHDA, CDR2 SQIVND (reference sequence). Trimming stripped 5 bases from V and 5 bases from J, with 12 bases between. CDR3 length: 13 residues. CDR3 sequence (DNA): TGTGCCAGTAGTCCCCCGGGTGAGACTGAAGCTTTCTTT. It yields the protein CASSPPGETEAFF.

J is TRBJ1-6 and V is TRBV21-1. TRBV21-1 is listed as a pseudogene. This CDR3 is 16 amino acids long. CDR3 DNA sequence: TGTGCCAGCAGCAAAGCTAGTAAGGGAGCTAATTCACCCCTCCACTTT. Its protein product is CASSKASKGANSPLHF.

This clone came up once. The rearrangement links TRBV5-1 to TRBJ1-1; tentative D call: TRBD1 (5 bases). Germline loops: CDR1 SGHRS, CDR2 YFSETQ. Trimming stripped 1 base from V and 1 base from J, with 14 bases between. The CDR3 extends over 16 amino acids. The CDR3 DNA sequence: TGCGCCAGCAGCTTGACCCCGGGGGGGACGAACACTGAAGCTTTCTTT. This encodes CASSLTPGGTNTEAFF.

The chain has TRBV5-5 and TRBJ2-5; tentative D call: TRBD2 (5 bases). The CDR3 has 13 residues. Trimming left V 1 base short and J 2 bases short, with 6 bases between. The germline CDR1 and CDR2 sequences are SGHKS and YYEKEE (reference sequence). CDR3 sequence (DNA): TGTGCCAGCAGCTTGCGGGGACAAGAGACCCAGTACTTC. This sequence encodes CASSLRGQETQYF.

The gene calls are TRBV24-1 and TRBJ1-4, with 9 bases that match TRBD1. CDR3 size: 15 residues. V was pared by 3 bases and J by 6 bases, with 4 bases of the junction left unmatched. CDR1 is KGHDR, CDR2 SFDVKD, per germline. CDR3 sequence (DNA): TGTGCCACCAGTGATCCGGGACAGGGAGATGAAAAACTGTTTTTT. Encoded protein: CATSDPGQGDEKLFF.

The rearrangement links TRBV19 to TRBJ1-1; a weak D match, TRBD1 (5 bases). The CDR3 length is 15 residues. V was cut by 9 bases and J by 4 bases, with 21 bases left in between. Germline V CDR1 and CDR2: LNHDA, SQIVND (reference sequence). The CDR3 spells CASKIGGGLGTEAFF. Written as DNA, the CDR3 is TGTGCCAGCAAAATTGGGGGGGGTTTGGGCACTGAAGCTTTCTTT.

The chain uses TRBV18 and TRBJ2-5; D gene ambiguous. V lost 3 bases, J lost 1 base, and 3 bases lay in between. Germline V gene sequence: CDR1 KGHSH, CDR2 LQKENI. The CDR3 extends over 12 amino acids. The CDR3 loop reads CASSPAQETQYF. In DNA, the CDR3 is TGTGCCAGCTCACCGGCCCAAGAGACCCAGTACTTC.

V and J are TRBV11-3 and TRBJ2-5; TRBD1 matches 7 bases. CDR3 length: 15 residues. CDR1 is SGHNT and CDR2 is YENEEA in the germline V gene. V trimming: 2 bases; J trimming: 3 bases; junction bases outside the gene matches: 6. The CDR3 sequence: CASSLSGTAEETQYF. The CDR3 DNA reads as TGTGCCAGCAGCTTATCCGGGACAGCCGAAGAGACCCAGTACTTC. The full variable domain, rest sourced from reference TRBV11-3 and TRBJ2-5, is EAGVVQSPRYKIIEKKQPVAFWCNPISGHNTLYWYLQNLGQGPELLIRYENEEAVDDSQLPKDRFSAERLKGVDSTLKIQPAELGDSAVYLCASSLSGTAEETQYFGPGTRLLVL.

This clone was counted between two and nine times. The chain employs TRBV5-1 and TRBJ2-7; 7 nucleotides agree with TRBD1. Germline-derived CDR1 and CDR2 are SGHRS and YFSETQ. CDR3 length: 15 amino acids. Losses at the gene ends were 4 bases for V and 0 bases for J; bases not matched to a gene: 7. CDR3 DNA: TGCGCCAGCAGCCGCGACAGGGTCAGCTCCTACGAGCAGTACTTC. This sequence encodes CASSRDRVSSYEQYF.

The rearrangement uses TRBV7-2 and TRBJ1-5, with D tentatively TRBD1 (6 bases). The CDR3 length is 14 residues. The V gene lost 10 bases and the J gene lost 2 bases, with 15 bases spanning the gap. Germline V gene sequence: CDR1 SGHTA, CDR2 FQGNSA. CDR3: CATSGRGGNQPQHF. The DNA for the CDR3 is TGTGCCACCTCGGGCAGGGGAGGCAATCAGCCCCAGCATTTT.

Notes on this clone: At one boundary the junction diverges from the germline segment, which might be a read error. The chain carries TRBV19 and TRBJ1-1; tentative D call: TRBD1 (5 bases). Germline V gene sequence: CDR1 LNHDA, CDR2 SQIVND (reference sequence). The CDR3 totals 17 residues. The CDR3 bases are TGTGCCAGTAGTATAGTCGTAGAGGCAGTCCCGGGGACTGAAGCTTCCTTT. This encodes CASSIVVEAVPGTEASF.

The J gene is TRBJ1-2, the V gene TRBV5-1; TRBD1 might be the D (6 bases). CDR1 and CDR2 (germline): SGHRS, YFSETQ. The CDR3 is made up of 14 amino acids. Trimming removed 1 base from V and 2 bases from J, with 9 bases in between. The CDR3 DNA follows: TGCGCCAGCAGCTTGAGTCAGGGGAACTATGGCTACACCTTC. Protein sequence: CASSLSQGNYGYTF. The complete variable domain, with remaining parts taken from reference TRBV5-1 and TRBJ1-2, reads KAGVTQTPRYLIKTRGQQVTLSCSPISGHRSVSWYQQTPGQGLQFLFEYFSETQRNKGNFPGRFSGRQFSNSRSEMNVSTLELGDSALYLCASSLSQGNYGYTFGSGTRLTVV.

This chain connects TRBV5-1 to TRBJ1-5, with TRBD1 matching 10 bases. The CDR3 is made up of 14 amino acids. V shed 4 bases and J 4 bases; nucleotides not matched to a gene: 2. CDR1 and CDR2 from the germline V gene are SGHRS and YFSETQ. CDR3 loop: CASSEGQGNQPQHF. CDR3 in DNA: TGCGCCAGCAGCGAGGGACAGGGGAATCAGCCCCAGCATTTT.